Listed below are T cell receptor beta chains from one sample, sequenced in a study of Graves' ophthalmopathy and Graves' hyperthyroidism. TCRdb reanalysed the multiplex PCR reads using MiXCR and keeps one entry per CDR3 protein. The table records approximately 330,000 distinct CDR3 sequences, about a sixth of them present only once. Sequencing used peripheral blood. These TCRs come from an adult man with Graves' ophthalmopathy. Both conserved end residues are part of each CDR3. D genes are given only for firm matches. Clone size is shown for a subset of rows, as once, few, many or a class of expanded clone.

clone_size j_call v_call d_call cdr3_length cdr3_nt cdr3_aa
- TRBJ2-7 TRBV12-3/TRBV12-4 TRBD2 17 TGTGCCAGCAGTTTTCATGGGACTAGCGGAAGAGGCTACGAGCAGTACTTC CASSFHGTSGRGYEQYF
- TRBJ2-2 TRBV7-8 TRBD1 16 TGTGCCAGCAGTCCCCACGACAGGGTCCGCACCGGGGAGCTGTTTTTT CASSPHDRVRTGELFF
few TRBJ2-7 TRBV6-5 - 13 TGTGCCAGTATGGCCTACAACTCCTACGAGCAGTACTTC CASMAYNSYEQYF
many TRBJ2-5 TRBV6-1 - 10 TGTGCCACTTTCGGGGAGACCCAGTACTTC CATFGETQYF
many TRBJ1-1 TRBV12-3/TRBV12-4 TRBD1 16 TGTGCCAGCAGTTTAGCGGGCAGGGGGCTGTGGACTGAAGCTTTCTTT CASSLAGRGLWTEAFF
- TRBJ1-6 TRBV30 - 12 TGTGCCTGGAGAGACCCCAATTCACCCCTCCACTTT CAWRDPNSPLHF
- TRBJ2-7 TRBV7-2 - 12 TGTGCCAGCAGCCGCGCCTCCTACGAGCAGTACTTC CASSRASYEQYF
- TRBJ2-7 TRBV6-1 TRBD1 15 TGTGCCAGCAGTGAAGTTGGGACAGGGCTCCACGAGCAGTACTTC CASSEVGTGLHEQYF
many TRBJ2-1 TRBV7-6 - 13 TGTGCCAGCACCCCAGGGGTGGGCAATGAGCAGTTCTTC CASTPGVGNEQFF
many TRBJ2-7 TRBV10-3 TRBD1 16 TGTGCCATCAGTGAGTCCAGGACAGGGGGACTCTTCGAGCAGTACTTC CAISESRTGGLFEQYF
once TRBJ2-7 TRBV27 - 15 TGTGCCAGCAGTCCCGGAGGGACGGGGAACTACGAGCAGTACTTC CASSPGGTGNYEQYF
many TRBJ2-5 TRBV7-2 TRBD2 13 TGTGCCAGCCTAGCGGGGGCCCCTGGGACCCAGTACTTC CASLAGAPGTQYF
many TRBJ1-2 TRBV6-5 - 13 TGTGCCAGCCTTAGCAGGGAATCGAACGGCTACACCTTC CASLSRESNGYTF
- TRBJ1-2 TRBV6-1 - 13 TGTGCCAGCAGTGAAGCCCCGGGGGACGGCTACACCTTC CASSEAPGDGYTF
- TRBJ1-2 TRBV5-6 - 17 TGTGCCAGCAGCTTGGGAAAAAACCCGGATTTTGAAGTTGGCTACAACTTC CASSLGKNPDFEVGYNF
many TRBJ2-7 TRBV20-1 - 11 TGCAGTGCGCGCGACAGCTACGAGCAGTACTTC CSARDSYEQYF
many TRBJ1-1 TRBV7-9 TRBD1 15 TGTGCCAGCAGCTGGAGGGACAGGTTGAACACTGAAGCTTTCTTT CASSWRDRLNTEAFF
many TRBJ2-7 TRBV2 - 13 TGTGCCAGCAGGCAAGGGGCAGCTGGCGAGCAGTACTTC CASRQGAAGEQYF
many TRBJ2-5 TRBV10-3 TRBD2 14 TGTGCCATCAGGAGGACTAGGGCCCCCGAGACCCAGTACTTC CAIRRTRAPETQYF
many TRBJ1-2 TRBV6-1 - 11 TGTGCCAGCAGTGCAACCGGGGCCCCCTCCTTC CASSATGAPSF
- TRBJ2-5 TRBV2 TRBD1 16 TGTGCCAGCAGCCGTTGTACAGGGGGTTCATCAGAGACTCAGTACTTC CASSRCTGGSSETQYF
many TRBJ1-3 TRBV5-1 - 14 TGCGCCAGCAGCCCGCGGGGGTTTGGAAACACCATATATTTT CASSPRGFGNTIYF
many TRBJ1-2 TRBV7-2 TRBD1 14 TGTGCCAGCAGCCGCGACAGGGGCGAGCGTGGCTACACCTTC CASSRDRGERGYTF
many TRBJ1-2 TRBV30 TRBD1 14 TGTGCCTGGAGGGGGGACAGGGGTTTGTCTGGCTACACCTTC CAWRGDRGLSGYTF
many TRBJ2-7 TRBV11-2 TRBD1 16 TGTGCCAGCAGCTTAGGATCTTGGACAGGGGCACACGAGCAGTACTTC CASSLGSWTGAHEQYF